This T cell receptor beta chain derives from a study of graft-versus-host responses after intestinal transplantation. Study at large: Transplantation in recipients was multivisceral, liver-intestinal, or isolated intestinal. Study-wide findings and caveats: GvH clones appeared in recipient marrow, some first in ileum or blood.

Clones were read by immunoSEQ multiplex PCR, and TCRdb kept only the in-frame ones, dropping some. The sample gives roughly 10,000 clones, around 94% of which show up once; around 2% is in the top ten. This clone was recorded once. No antigen is known for it. Trimming left V 3 bases short and J 3 bases short, with 15 bases between. Germline values: CDR1 SGHAT, CDR2 FQNNGV. This CDR3 is 16 amino acids long. The V call is TRBV11-2, the J call TRBJ2-1; D might be TRBD1 (7 bases). This clonotype originated in a human patient who received an intestinal transplant, so some T cells may come from the graft donor. The material sequenced was PBMCs, taken 8 days after intestinal transplant. CDR3 amino acids: CASSFFGGTDYNEQFF. The CDR3 region has the DNA TGTGCCAGCAGCTTTTTCGGCGGGACAGACTACAATGAGCAGTTCTTC.